These 31 T cell receptor beta chains originate from one sample sequenced in a study of cytomegalovirus exposure and HLA in healthy donors. The PCR ran on 60 Vbeta and 13 Jbeta primers. TCRdb's table, derived via immunoSEQ multiplex PCR, lists solely in-frame clones and lacks some. The sample contains fewer than 40,000 clones, about 60% of which appear only once. The sequencing input was PBMCs. These receptors were collected from a middle-aged man in good health and CMV-seropositive.

The chain carries TRBV5-1 and TRBJ2-2; 9 nucleotides match TRBD2. Germline V lookup: CDR1 SGHRS, CDR2 YFSETQ. This CDR3 contains 17 residues. With V trimmed by 3 bases and J by 3 bases, 9 bases remained unmatched. The CDR3 loop reads CASSWGERGEYTGELFF. The CDR3 DNA sequence: TGCGCCAGCAGCTGGGGAGAGCGGGGGGAGTACACCGGGGAGCTGTTTTTT.

This chain's CDR3 is CASSADRDYGYTF. The CDR3 coding sequence is TGTGCCAGCAGCGCGGACAGAGACTATGGCTACACCTTC. This rearrangement joins TRBV7-3 to TRBJ1-2, with D perhaps matching TRBD1 (6 bases). The CDR3 spans 13 residues. The germline V gene has CDR1 SGHTA and CDR2 FQGTGA. Trimming cost V 5 bases and J 3 bases, with 10 bases left between them.

The V call is TRBV12-5, the J call TRBJ1-5; D is undetermined. Germline CDR1 and CDR2: LGHNT and FRNRAP. The V end lost 3 bases, the J end lost 3 bases, and 3 bases lay between the germline ends. The CDR3 is 12 residues long. This chain's CDR3 is CASGFVNQPQHF. The CDR3 DNA reads TGTGCTAGTGGTTTCGTCAATCAGCCCCAGCATTTT.

The V and J genes are TRBV30 and TRBJ2-7, with 8 bases fitting TRBD2. Per germline, CDR1 GTSNPN and CDR2 SVGIG (reference sequence). J was trimmed by 2 bases and V by 0 bases; bases with no gene match: 0. The CDR3 contains 13 residues. The CDR3 spells CAWSVAGAYEQYF. The CDR3 nucleotides read TGTGCCTGGAGTGTAGCGGGGGCCTACGAGCAGTACTTC.

The rearrangement links TRBV5-1 to TRBJ2-1; the D gene is possibly TRBD2 (6 bases). Germline CDR1 and CDR2: SGHRS and YFSETQ. The CDR3 is made up of 14 amino acids. The V and J ends lost 0 bases and 8 bases respectively, with 12 bases between them. The CDR3 nucleotides are TGCGCCAGCAGCTTGGAACTAGCTCGGGATGAGCAGTTCTTC. As protein: CASSLELARDEQFF.

The genes are TRBV7-8 and TRBJ2-1; D not resolved. Germline V gives CDR1 SGHVS, CDR2 FQNEAQ. The CDR3 is made up of 16 amino acids. V lost 0 bases, J lost 0 bases, and 9 bases lay in between. The CDR3, as DNA: TGTGCCAGCAGCTTAGCGCAGTGGGCCTCCTACAATGAGCAGTTCTTC. This sequence encodes CASSLAQWASYNEQFF.

The gene calls are TRBV18 and TRBJ2-7, with D uncertain. The V and J ends lost 2 bases and 2 bases respectively, with 10 bases between them. The CDR3 loop spans 14 amino acids. From germline, CDR1 is KGHSH and CDR2 LQKENI. The DNA of the CDR3 is TGTGCCAGCTCACCAGGCAGGAAGACCTACGAGCAGTACTTC. Translated, it gives CASSPGRKTYEQYF.

The genes are TRBV11-1 and TRBJ2-2; no definite D call. With 3 bases removed from V and 7 bases from J, the gap between germline ends came to 3 bases. The CDR3 has 11 amino acids. Germline-derived CDR1 and CDR2 are SGHAT and FQDESV (reference sequence). The CDR3: CASSFGGELFF. CDR3 DNA: TGTGCCAGCAGCTTCGGCGGGGAGCTGTTTTTT.

The chain joins TRBV4-2 to TRBJ2-3, with 12 bases aligning to TRBD2. After removal of 3 bases from V and 7 bases from J, the junction contained 8 bases not matched to a gene. CDR3 length: 16 residues. In germline, CDR1 is LGHNA, CDR2 YNFKEQ. In nucleotides, the CDR3 is TGTGCCAGCAGCCACGACCTAGCGGGGGGGTCACATACGCAGTATTTT. Protein sequence: CASSHDLAGGSHTQYF.

This clone has just one count. The rearrangement joins TRBV5-1 to TRBJ2-7; TRBD1 agrees at 12 bases. The V gene's germline CDR1 is SGHRS and CDR2 YFSETQ. CDR3 size: 14 residues. Trimming cost V 3 bases and J 6 bases; bases outside gene matches: 4. The CDR3 DNA sequence: TGCGCCAGCAGCTCCGGGACAGGGGGCTTCGAGCAGTACTTC. This encodes CASSSGTGGFEQYF.

This clone was seen only a few times. The chain couples TRBV5-1 to TRBJ1-4, with D unclear. Trimming removed 4 bases at V and 5 bases at J, with 3 bases between. This CDR3 has 11 amino acids. Germline V lookup: CDR1 SGHRS, CDR2 YFSETQ. CDR3 nucleotides: TGCGCCAGCAGCCAAAATGAAAAACTGTTTTTT. Amino acid sequence: CASSQNEKLFF.

In DNA, the CDR3 is TGTGCCAGCAGGCCAAGGGGGACTAGCGACTACGAGCAGTACTTC. It translates to CASRPRGTSDYEQYF. The chain links TRBV6-1 to TRBJ2-7; the match to TRBD2 covers 10 bases. Looked up from germline, CDR1 is MNHNS and CDR2 is SASEGT. This CDR3 is 15 amino acids long. Trimming took 6 bases from V and 3 from J; bases not matched to a gene: 8.

This clone was seen more than once but under ten times. The chain uses TRBV7-2 and TRBJ2-7; possibly TRBD1 for D (6 bases). The CDR3 has 14 amino acids. Germline CDR1 reads SGHTA; CDR2 reads FQGNSA. The V end was cut by 4 bases, the J end by 1 base, with 11 bases between. The CDR3 loop reads CASSSTGTSYEQYF. The CDR3 DNA reads as TGTGCCAGCAGCTCAACCGGGACATCCTACGAGCAGTACTTC.

The chain has TRBV4-1 and TRBJ1-2; 8 positions agree with TRBD1. V lost 0 bases, J lost 6 bases, and 6 bases stayed unmatched. The CDR3 is made up of 15 amino acids. Germline loops: CDR1 MGHRA, CDR2 YSYEKL. The CDR3 here is CASSQEGYRGNGYTF. The CDR3, as DNA: TGCGCCAGCAGCCAAGAAGGGTACAGGGGGAATGGCTACACCTTC.

The chain recombines TRBV30 with TRBJ2-7; weak D call: TRBD2 (5 bases). Germline V lookup: CDR1 GTSNPN, CDR2 SVGIG (reference sequence). Trimming removed 4 bases from V and 8 bases from J, with 18 bases in between. CDR3 length: 13 residues. CDR3 protein: CAWNYLAEGKQYF. CDR3 bases: TGTGCCTGGAACTATCTAGCTGAGGGAAAGCAGTACTTC.

The gene calls are TRBV9 and TRBJ1-1; D is unclear. V was clipped by 0 bases and J by 0 bases, with 6 bases between them. This CDR3 region has 14 residues. Per germline, CDR1 SGDLS and CDR2 YYNGEE. The CDR3 reads CASSVGQVNTEAFF. In nucleotides, the CDR3 is TGTGCCAGCAGCGTAGGGCAGGTGAACACTGAAGCTTTCTTT.

The gene calls are TRBV4-3 and TRBJ1-1; 9 bases are shared with TRBD1. This CDR3 comprises 15 residues. The germline CDR1 and CDR2 sequences are LGHNA and YSLEER. V shed 3 bases, J shed 3 bases, and the junction held 5 bases outside the gene matches. The CDR3 DNA is TGCGCCAGCAGCCATTGGGACAGGGCAGACACTGAAGCTTTCTTT. Protein sequence: CASSHWDRADTEAFF.

V and J are TRBV5-6 and TRBJ1-6, with 11 bases identical to TRBD1. This CDR3 has 16 amino acids. Germline V gene sequence: CDR1 SGHDT, CDR2 YYEEEE. J gave up 6 bases and V 4 bases, and 6 bases lay outside the gene matches. The CDR3 reads CASSLRTGGVNSPLHF. CDR3 nucleotide sequence: TGTGCCAGCAGCCTTCGGACAGGGGGCGTTAATTCACCCCTCCACTTT. Complete variable domain (other parts from reference TRBV5-6 and TRBJ1-6): DAGVTQSPTHLIKTRGQQVTLRCSPKSGHDTVSWYQQALGQGPQFIFQYYEEEERQRGNFPDRFSGHQFPNYSSELNVNALLLGDSALYLCASSLRTGGVNSPLHFGNGTRLTVT.

The rearrangement uses TRBV28 and TRBJ1-5; D not resolved. CDR3 length: 12 amino acids. Per germline, CDR1 MDHEN and CDR2 SYDVKM. V shed 6 bases and J shed 7 bases, with 10 bases lying between them. The CDR3 sequence is CASRKPRQPQHF. As DNA, the CDR3 is TGTGCCAGCAGGAAGCCGAGGCAGCCCCAGCATTTT. The full variable domain, completed using reference TRBV28 and TRBJ1-5, is DVKVTQSSRYLVKRTGEKVFLECVQDMDHENMFWYRQDPGLGLRLIYFSYDVKMKEKGDIPEGYSVSREKKERFSLILESASTNQTSMYLCASRKPRQPQHFGDGTRLSIL.

This clone was counted only a few times. The genes are TRBV30 and TRBJ2-1; D is unclear. Trimming shortened V by 0 bases and J by 5 bases, and 5 bases separated the two germline ends. Germline V gives CDR1 GTSNPN, CDR2 SVGIG (reference sequence). The CDR3 is 12 residues long. CDR3 nucleotide sequence: TGTGCCTGGAGTGTCTACCACAATGAGCAGTTCTTC. Translated, it gives CAWSVYHNEQFF.

The chain couples TRBV6-1 to TRBJ1-5; D is possibly TRBD1 (6 bases). This CDR3 has 14 amino acids. Germline V gives CDR1 MNHNS, CDR2 SASEGT. Trimming stripped 4 bases from V and 4 bases from J, with 11 bases between. CDR3 sequence reads: CASSADTGNQPQHF. For the CDR3, the DNA is TGTGCCAGCAGTGCTGATACAGGGAATCAGCCCCAGCATTTT.

The chain carries TRBV7-6 and TRBJ1-4; D call uncertain. Trimming took 2 bases from V and 0 from J, leaving 4 bases between them. The CDR3 spans 14 residues. Germline V gene data show CDR1 as SGHVS and CDR2 as FNYEAQ. CDR3 sequence (DNA): TGTGCCAGCAGCTTATCTCCAACTAATGAAAAACTGTTTTTT. It translates to CASSLSPTNEKLFF.

The chain recombines TRBV15 with TRBJ1-5; TRBD1 matches at 10 bases. With 0 bases clipped from V and 4 bases from J, the junction kept 3 bases outside the gene matches. This CDR3 has 16 residues. Germline V gives CDR1 LNHNV, CDR2 YYDKDF (reference sequence). The CDR3 reads CATSRDPGQGNQPQHF. In DNA form, the CDR3 reads TGTGCCACCAGCAGAGACCCGGGACAGGGGAATCAGCCCCAGCATTTT. Drawing the rest from reference TRBV15 and TRBJ1-5, the complete variable domain is DAMVIQNPRYQVTQFGKPVTLSCSQTLNHNVMYWYQQKSSQAPKLLFHYYDKDFNNEADTPDNFQSRRPNTSFCFLDIRSPGLGDTAMYLCATSRDPGQGNQPQHFGDGTRLSIL.

This clone was found a few times. CDR3 bases: TGCGCCAGCAGCCCGGGGGGACAGGGATATGGCTACACCTTC. Protein: CASSPGGQGYGYTF. The rearrangement joins TRBV5-1 to TRBJ1-2, with 9 bases identical to TRBD1. The trim removed 4 bases at V and 5 bases at J, leaving 6 bases unmatched. Germline V gene sequence: CDR1 SGHRS, CDR2 YFSETQ. The CDR3 has 14 residues.

V and J are TRBV29-1 and TRBJ2-3; 9 positions match TRBD1. J lost 6 bases, V lost 8 bases, and 6 bases had no gene match. The CDR3 is 12 amino acids. In germline, CDR1 is SQVTM, CDR2 ANQGSEA. CDR3 region: CSIRTGVDTQYF. The CDR3 DNA is TGCAGCATTAGGACAGGGGTCGATACGCAGTATTTT.

The rearrangement joins TRBV28 to TRBJ1-5, with TRBD1 matching 8 bases. Germline trimming cut 7 bases from V and 3 bases from J; bases unmatched to any gene: 2. The CDR3 covers 13 residues. Germline V gene sequence: CDR1 MDHEN, CDR2 SYDVKM. Here the CDR3 reads CASNRGTNQPQHF. The CDR3 DNA sequence: TGTGCCAGCAACAGGGGGACCAATCAGCCCCAGCATTTT.

This chain uses TRBV28 with TRBJ2-7, with D uncertain. This CDR3 contains 15 residues. CDR1 is MDHEN, CDR2 SYDVKM, per germline. Deletions cut 6 bases from V and 2 bases from J, with 17 bases between. CDR3 in amino acids: CASSGVTERPYEQYF. The CDR3 bases are TGTGCCAGCAGCGGTGTGACGGAGCGCCCCTACGAGCAGTACTTC.

The chain combines TRBV4-1 with TRBJ1-4, with TRBD1 as a possible D gene (6 bases). The CDR3 extends over 14 amino acids. Germline CDR1 is MGHRA and CDR2 is YSYEKL. The V and J ends lost 3 bases and 8 bases respectively, with 13 bases between them. DNA of the CDR3: TGCGCCAGCAGCCACGTTGGGACACGAGAAAAACTGTTTTTT. Residues: CASSHVGTREKLFF.

This clone was counted between two and nine times. The rearrangement uses TRBV7-8 and TRBJ2-3; 8 bases are a match to TRBD2. Germline trimming cut 4 bases from V and 9 bases from J; bases unmatched to any gene: 12. CDR1 is SGHVS, CDR2 FQNEAQ, per germline. The CDR3 spans 15 residues. CDR3 residues: CASSSLGGLVGTQYF. CDR3 nucleotide sequence: TGTGCCAGCAGCTCCCTTGGGGGACTAGTGGGAACGCAGTATTTT.

The chain carries TRBV9 and TRBJ2-5; D may be TRBD2 (7 bases). This CDR3 contains 15 residues. Germline V gene data show CDR1 as SGDLS and CDR2 as YYNGEE. The germline V and J ends were trimmed by 0 bases and 6 bases, with 15 bases remaining between them. The CDR3 DNA follows: TGTGCCAGCAGCGTAGGGAGGGGCGGGGGCCAGACCCAGTACTTC. This codes for CASSVGRGGGQTQYF.

CDR3 loop: CASSPQISGNTIYF. The DNA of the CDR3 is TGTGCCAGCTCACCCCAGATATCTGGAAACACCATATATTTT. J is TRBJ1-3 and V is TRBV18; D is uncertain. The CDR3 spans 14 residues. Trimming pared 3 bases from V and 1 base from J, leaving 7 bases between. The germline V gene encodes CDR1 KGHSH and CDR2 LQKENI.